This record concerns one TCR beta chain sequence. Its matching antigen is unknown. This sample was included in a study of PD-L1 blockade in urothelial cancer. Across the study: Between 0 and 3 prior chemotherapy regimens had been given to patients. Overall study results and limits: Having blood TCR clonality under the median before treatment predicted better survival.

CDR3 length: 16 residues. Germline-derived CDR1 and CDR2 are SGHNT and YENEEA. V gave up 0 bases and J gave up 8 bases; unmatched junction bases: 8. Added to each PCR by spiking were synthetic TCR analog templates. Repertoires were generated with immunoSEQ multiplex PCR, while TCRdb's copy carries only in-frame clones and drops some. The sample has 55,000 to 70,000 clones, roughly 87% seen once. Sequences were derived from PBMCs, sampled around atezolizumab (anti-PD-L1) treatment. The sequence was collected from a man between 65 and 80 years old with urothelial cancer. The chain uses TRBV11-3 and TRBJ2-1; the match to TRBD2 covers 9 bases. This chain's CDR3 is CASSLEGREGRDEQFF. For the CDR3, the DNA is TGTGCCAGCAGCTTAGAAGGGCGGGAGGGAAGGGATGAGCAGTTCTTC.